A single sample is the source of the 22 T cell receptor beta chains below, sequenced in a study of T cells after yellow fever vaccination. TCRdb fed the 5' RACE reads into MiXCR, producing one record per CDR3 protein. This sample carries approximately 74,000 distinct CDR3 sequences, 5.9% of them seen once, and the ten largest clones take around 2.1%. The sequenced sample was CD4+ T cells sorted from PBMCs, obtained roughly 15 days after the first yellow fever vaccination. The receptor source for this set is a man aged 18 to 29 who received the YFV17D yellow fever vaccine.

The sample holds many counts of this clonotype. The chain carries TRBV7-2 and TRBJ1-6; unclear D gene. The length of the CDR3 is 13 residues. CDR1 SGHTA and CDR2 FQGNSA come from the germline V gene. Between the trimmed V and J ends, which lost 4 bases and 13 bases, there was a span of 14 bases. The DNA of the CDR3 is TGTGCCAGCAGCTCCCTGCATCCGCGCCCCCTCCACTTT. Its protein product is CASSSLHPRPLHF. Full variable domain (missing parts from reference TRBV7-2 and TRBJ1-6): GAGVSQSPSNKVTEKGKDVELRCDPISGHTALYWYRQSLGQGLEFLIYFQGNSAPDKSGLPSDRFSAERTGGSVSTLTIQRTQQEDSAVYLCASSSLHPRPLHFGNGTRLTVT.

This clonotype came up many times. The rearrangement uses TRBV27 and TRBJ2-1; D may match TRBD1 or TRBD2 (5 bases each). V lost 6 bases, J lost 4 bases, and 13 bases lay in between. This CDR3 region has 14 residues. From germline, CDR1 is MNHEY and CDR2 SMNVEV (reference sequence). CDR3 amino acids: CASSRDETYNEQFF. For the CDR3, the DNA is TGTGCCAGCAGCCGGGACGAAACTTACAATGAGCAGTTCTTC.

In regard to this clonotype: This may come from a read error, since a much larger clone is one base off. The chain has TRBV7-2 and TRBJ2-3; D gene uncertain. Trimming removed 4 bases from V and 5 bases from J, with 10 bases in between. In germline, CDR1 is SGHTA, CDR2 FQGNSA. The CDR3 contains 13 residues. The CDR3 sequence: CASSSGFVDTQYF. In DNA, the CDR3 is TGTGCCAGCAGCTCAGGCTTTGTAGATACGCAGTATTTT.

This clonotype was counted ten times or more. The chain couples TRBV7-8 to TRBJ2-2; no firm D call. CDR1 and CDR2 (germline): SGHVS, FQNEAQ. CDR3 size: 13 residues. The V gene lost 5 bases and the J gene lost 6 bases, with 10 bases spanning the gap. CDR3: CASSQRAAGELFF. The CDR3 DNA follows: TGTGCCAGCAGCCAACGGGCCGCCGGGGAGCTGTTTTTT. Combining the CDR3 with reference TRBV7-8 and TRBJ2-2 gives the whole variable domain GAGVSQSPRYKVAKRGQDVALRCDPISGHVSLFWYQQALGQGPEFLTYFQNEAQLDKSGLPSDRFFAERPEGSVSTLKIQRTQQEDSAVYLCASSQRAAGELFFGEGSRLTVL.

This clonotype was detected many times. V usage is TRBV7-3 and J usage is TRBJ2-7; D remains ambiguous. The CDR3 totals 12 residues. V shed 1 base and J shed 5 bases, with 6 bases lying between them. Germline V lookup: CDR1 SGHTA, CDR2 FQGTGA. As DNA, the CDR3 is TGTGCCAGCAGCTTAAGTCCCCACGAGCAGTACTTC. This sequence encodes CASSLSPHEQYF.

This clonotype was counted many times. The gene calls are TRBV6-6 and TRBJ1-3; the D is unclear. The V gene lost 7 bases and the J gene lost 1 base, with 8 bases spanning the gap. Per germline, CDR1 MNHNY and CDR2 SVGAGI (reference sequence). This CDR3 has 13 residues. The CDR3 reads CASIQQSGNTIYF. Written as DNA, the CDR3 is TGTGCCAGCATCCAACAATCTGGAAACACCATATATTTT.

This chain joins TRBV6-5 and TRBJ1-4; TRBD1 might be the D (5 bases). Per germline, CDR1 MNHEY and CDR2 SVGAGI. This CDR3 has 17 residues. The germline V and J ends were trimmed by 5 bases and 7 bases, with 23 bases remaining between them. The CDR3 DNA is TGTGCCAGCAGTACTCAACCCTTGCCAAGCGGGGGTGAAAAACTGTTTTTT. Amino acids: CASSTQPLPSGGEKLFF.

This clonotype was counted many times. The rearrangement uses TRBV20-1 and TRBJ2-3; 9 positions agree with TRBD2. Per the germline V gene, CDR1 is DFQATT and CDR2 is SNEGSKA (reference sequence). The CDR3 contains 12 residues. CDR3: CRAASGADTQYF. The CDR3 region has the DNA TGCAGGGCCGCTAGCGGGGCTGATACGCAGTATTTT.

A few counts support this clonotype. The V gene is TRBV11-2, the J gene TRBJ2-3, with 7 bases lining up with TRBD2. J gave up 4 bases and V 5 bases, and 0 bases lay outside the gene matches. Germline values: CDR1 SGHAT, CDR2 FQNNGV. This CDR3 comprises 12 residues. The CDR3 loop reads CASSRGADTQYF. The CDR3 region has the DNA TGTGCCAGCAGCCGGGGGGCAGATACGCAGTATTTT.

This clonotype was recorded at least ten times. The rearrangement uses TRBV5-1 and TRBJ2-7; D call uncertain. Germline loops: CDR1 SGHRS, CDR2 YFSETQ. Trimming took 3 bases from V and 4 from J, leaving 17 bases between them. The CDR3 runs to 15 residues. CDR3 loop: CASSSNPKVDYEQYF. CDR3 DNA: TGCGCCAGCAGCTCCAATCCAAAGGTCGATTACGAGCAGTACTTC.

This clonotype showed up many times. V is TRBV5-1 and J is TRBJ2-2; D gene uncertain. Trimming left V 1 base short and J 1 base short, with 5 bases between. From germline, CDR1 is SGHRS and CDR2 YFSETQ. This CDR3 region has 14 residues. The CDR3 bases are TGCGCCAGCAGCTTGTGGCTGAACACCGGGGAGCTGTTTTTT. Translating gives CASSLWLNTGELFF.

This clonotype has a count of ten or more. J is TRBJ1-1 and V is TRBV7-3; no firm D call. The CDR3 covers 13 residues. V dropped 5 bases and J dropped 5 bases, with 12 bases sitting between them. Per germline, CDR1 SGHTA and CDR2 FQGTGA. The CDR3 protein is CASSPNAGTEAFF. The CDR3 DNA follows: TGTGCCAGCAGCCCGAATGCTGGGACTGAAGCTTTCTTT.

This clonotype was found many times. The gene calls are TRBV20-1 and TRBJ1-5; no clear D gene. This CDR3 contains 14 residues. V lost 0 bases to trimming and J lost 6 bases, with 12 bases between them. Germline lookup yields CDR1 DFQATT and CDR2 SNEGSKA (reference sequence). The CDR3 region is CSARDGPSRQPQHF. The CDR3 nucleotides are TGCAGTGCTAGAGATGGGCCCTCCCGTCAGCCCCAGCATTTT.

This clonotype was counted at least ten times. The chain couples TRBV20-1 to TRBJ1-1; perhaps TRBD1 as D (6 bases). Germline V gene data show CDR1 as DFQATT and CDR2 as SNEGSKA (reference sequence). The CDR3 totals 13 residues. Trimming removed 0 bases from V and 1 base from J, with 6 bases in between. The CDR3 DNA reads as TGCAGTGCTAGAGACAGGGGGAACACTGAAGCTTTCTTT. It codes for CSARDRGNTEAFF.

The chain has TRBV9 and TRBJ2-1, with TRBD1 identical over 7 bases. Unmatched junction bases numbered 1, after V lost 0 bases and J lost 7 bases. This CDR3 spans 13 amino acids. The germline CDR1 and CDR2 sequences are SGDLS and YYNGEE. CDR3 nucleotide sequence: TGTGCCAGCAGCGTAGACAGGGGAAATGAGCAGTTCTTC. The encoded protein is CASSVDRGNEQFF.

This clonotype has at least ten counts. The V gene is TRBV7-2, the J gene TRBJ2-6; unclear D gene. CDR3 length: 15 residues. CDR1 SGHTA and CDR2 FQGNSA come from the germline V gene. The V gene lost 6 bases and the J gene lost 0 bases, with 9 bases spanning the gap. CDR3 bases: TGTGCCAGCAGTCGTGACAACTCTGGGGCCAACGTCCTGACTTTC. This sequence encodes CASSRDNSGANVLTF. The full variable domain, with the rest looked up from reference TRBV7-2 and TRBJ2-6, is GAGVSQSPSNKVTEKGKDVELRCDPISGHTALYWYRQSLGQGLEFLIYFQGNSAPDKSGLPSDRFSAERTGGSVSTLTIQRTQQEDSAVYLCASSRDNSGANVLTFGAGSRLTVL.

This clonotype has ten or more counts. The chain carries TRBV4-3 and TRBJ2-5; D might be TRBD1 or TRBD2, each matching 5 bases. The V end lost 0 bases, the J end lost 7 bases, and 18 bases lay between the germline ends. CDR3 length: 16 amino acids. CDR1 is LGHNA and CDR2 is YSLEER in the germline V gene. This chain's CDR3 is CASSQEGTSPGGTQYF. The CDR3 DNA reads as TGCGCCAGCAGCCAAGAAGGGACGAGCCCAGGCGGGACCCAGTACTTC.

This clonotype was recorded many times. This chain uses TRBV6-2 or TRBV6-3 with TRBJ1-2; tentative D call: TRBD1 (5 bases). Trimming removed 5 bases from V and 4 bases from J, with 17 bases in between. The CDR3 consists of 15 residues. CDR1 MNHEY and CDR2 SVGEGT come from the germline V gene. Here the CDR3 DNA reads TGTGCCAGCAGTCACCCGACAAGGGGTGGCTATGGCTACACCTTC. This codes for CASSHPTRGGYGYTF.

The table lists this clonotype with many counts. This chain uses TRBV19 with TRBJ2-7, with a weak D call TRBD1 (6 bases). Germline values: CDR1 LNHDA, CDR2 SQIVND (reference sequence). The CDR3 runs 15 residues. V gave up 6 bases and J gave up 3 bases, with 18 bases separating them. The chain's CDR3 is CASSLARGVLYEQYF. The CDR3 DNA reads as TGTGCCAGTAGCTTGGCCAGGGGCGTCCTCTACGAGCAGTACTTC. The full variable domain, in which reference TRBV19 and TRBJ2-7 provide the parts outside the CDR3, is DGGITQSPKYLFRKEGQNVTLSCEQNLNHDAMYWYRQDPGQGLRLIYYSQIVNDFQKGDIAEGYSVSREKKESFPLTVTSAQKNPTAFYLCASSLARGVLYEQYFGPGTRLTVT.

This clonotype was detected ten times or more. CDR3 DNA: TGTGCCAGCAGCCCCTCAAGCCCAGATACGCAGTATTTT. Its translation is CASSPSSPDTQYF. The chain employs TRBV7-2 and TRBJ2-3; unclear D gene. Trimming pared 5 bases from V and 4 bases from J, leaving 10 bases between. The CDR3 runs 13 residues. Germline V gene lookup returns CDR1 SGHTA and CDR2 FQGNSA.

This clonotype was detected ten times or more. J is TRBJ2-1 and V is TRBV29-1; 10 bases map to TRBD2. This CDR3 has 16 amino acids. CDR1 is SQVTM and CDR2 is ANQGSEA in the germline V gene. V was pared by 6 bases and J by 0 bases, with 8 bases of the junction left unmatched. The CDR3 nucleotides are TGCAGCGTCTCGAGCGGGGGGGCTTCCTCCTACAATGAGCAGTTCTTC. Translated, it gives CSVSSGGASSYNEQFF.

This clonotype appeared many times. The chain employs TRBV5-6 and TRBJ2-1, with 9 bases lining up with TRBD2. CDR1 and CDR2 (germline): SGHDT, YYEEEE. CDR3 size: 17 residues. Trimming cost V 3 bases and J 4 bases; bases outside gene matches: 11. This CDR3 reads CASSSVSGLASYNEQFF. The CDR3 DNA reads as TGTGCCAGCAGCTCTGTATCGGGACTAGCCTCTTACAATGAGCAGTTCTTC.